This T cell receptor beta chain stems from a study of blood T cell repertoires in COVID-19. Study background: Acute and convalescent COVID-19 specimens originated in the United States, Italy and Spain. T cells, B-cell-depleted T cells, or PBMCs provided the cDNA or gDNA that served as material.

Measured with immunoSEQ multiplex PCR; TCRdb has only the in-frame clones, and not every one. The table has more than 90,000 clones, around 85% seen once. Trimming removed 5 bases at V and 2 bases at J, with 18 bases between. The CDR3 is 16 amino acids. CDR1 and CDR2 from the germline V gene are LNHDA and SQIVND (reference sequence). The sequenced sample was peripheral blood. The V and J genes are TRBV19 and TRBJ1-1; D might be TRBD1 (6 bases). The clonotype comes from a man aged 65 to 79 who had recovered from COVID-19. CDR3 residues: CASSPLPQGDNTEAFF. The CDR3 DNA sequence: TGTGCCAGTAGTCCTCTTCCACAGGGAGACAACACTGAAGCTTTCTTT.